The rows below give T cell receptor beta chains drawn from one sample of a study of blood T cell repertoires in COVID-19. Only in-frame clones appear in the TCRdb table, and some are missing; sequencing was by immunoSEQ multiplex PCR. This sample has approximately 220,000 clones, with roughly 82% found just once. Sequenced input: peripheral blood. Receptors originate from a woman between 65 and 79 years old with acute or convalescent COVID-19. Each CDR3 is given with its conserved first and last residue. The D gene is left open where the match is weak. The listing skips clone size in some rows; elsewhere it reads once, few, many or a size class.

v_gene	abundance	d_gene	j_gene	CDR3nt	CDR3aa
TRBV18	-	-	TRBJ1-5	TGTGCCAGCTCACCTTATAATCAGCCCCAGCATTTT	CASSPYNQPQHF
TRBV6-4	once	TRBD1	TRBJ2-1	TGTGCCAGCAGTGACGAATCGGGACAGGAGCAGTTCTTC	CASSDESGQEQFF
TRBV11-2	few	-	TRBJ1-5	TGTGCCAGCAGCTCTCAGGGGTCCAATCAGCCCCAGCATTTT	CASSSQGSNQPQHF
TRBV27	-	TRBD1	TRBJ2-7	TGTGCCAGCAGTTCGGACAGGGTATTCGAGCAGTACTTC	CASSSDRVFEQYF
TRBV5-4	-	-	TRBJ2-1	TGTGCCAGCAGCTTGTTTCAGGGCTCCGATGAGCAGTTCTTC	CASSLFQGSDEQFF
TRBV5-1	-	-	TRBJ2-2	TGCGCCAGCAGCTCCGAAGTGGGGGGGAACACCGGGGAGCTGTTTTTT	CASSSEVGGNTGELFF
TRBV5-5	-	-	TRBJ2-7	TGTGCCAGCAGCCTCCAGTCGACAAACTTCGAGCAGTACTTC	CASSLQSTNFEQYF
TRBV5-1	-	TRBD1	TRBJ1-1	TGCGCCAGCAGCTGGGGACAGGGGGCGCGGGGTGAAGCTTTCTTT	CASSWGQGARGEAFF
TRBV7-7	-	-	TRBJ2-1	TGTGCTAGCAGCTCGGGAGACGGTGAGCAGTTCTTC	CASSSGDGEQFF
TRBV7-2	-	TRBD1	TRBJ1-2	TGTGCCAGCAGCCCAGGACAGGCTAACTATGGCTACACCTTC	CASSPGQANYGYTF
TRBV14	-	-	TRBJ1-2	TGTGCCAGCAGCCCCAACAAATGGACAAAATTCTATGGCTACACCTTC	CASSPNKWTKFYGYTF
TRBV7-8	once	-	TRBJ2-5	TGTGCCAGCAGCCCAAAAGAGACCCAGTACTTC	CASSPKETQYF
TRBV5-1	few	-	TRBJ1-6	TGCGCCAGCAGCTTGTGGGCAGCCTCCTATAATTCACCCCTCCACTTT	CASSLWAASYNSPLHF
TRBV15	once	-	TRBJ1-1	TGTGCCACCAGCAGAGATTCGGCCAGGGTTACTGAAGCTTTCTTT	CATSRDSARVTEAFF
TRBV6-5	-	TRBD1	TRBJ1-6	TGTGCCAGCAGTTTAGGGGGGACAGGGGTATCACCCCTCCACTTT	CASSLGGTGVSPLHF
TRBV19	-	-	TRBJ1-2	TGTGCCAGTAGTATCCCCCTCCCACCCCTAGGCGGTGGCTACACCTTC	CASSIPLPPLGGGYTF
TRBV2	-	-	TRBJ1-3	TGTGCCAGCGGTGCGGGCTCTGGAAACACCATATATTTT	CASGAGSGNTIYF
TRBV19	-	-	TRBJ1-5	TGTGCCAGTAGTTCTCGCAGGAATCAGCCCCAGCATTTT	CASSSRRNQPQHF
TRBV27	-	-	TRBJ1-6	TGTGCCAGCAGTTTAAGCAGGGATGGTTCACCCCTCCACTTT	CASSLSRDGSPLHF
TRBV25-1	-	-	TRBJ1-6	TGTGCCAGCATGGAGGGGACCTATAATTCACCCCTCCACTTT	CASMEGTYNSPLHF
TRBV6-2/TRBV6-3	once	TRBD1	TRBJ2-7	TGTGCCAGCAGCCTAACAGGGGGAGGCTACGAGCAGTACTTC	CASSLTGGGYEQYF
TRBV7-2	-	TRBD1	TRBJ2-7	TGTGCCAGCAGCTTGGGAAGCACAGGGGCTTATTACGAGCAGTACTTC	CASSLGSTGAYYEQYF
TRBV5-1	-	-	TRBJ2-7	TGCGCCAGCACATTTAACTACGGCGAAATCTACGAGCAGTACTTC	CASTFNYGEIYEQYF
TRBV9	-	-	TRBJ1-6	TGTGCCAGCAGCGGAACAGGGTTTCGGAATTCACCCCTCCACTTT	CASSGTGFRNSPLHF
TRBV18	-	TRBD1	TRBJ2-2	TGTGCCAGCTCACCAATTCAGGGGGATACCGGGGAGCTGTTTTTT	CASSPIQGDTGELFF
TRBV20-1	few	TRBD1	TRBJ1-2	TGCAGTGCGAGTGTACAGGGGGCGCATGGCTACACCTTC	CSASVQGAHGYTF
TRBV6-2/TRBV6-3	-	TRBD1	TRBJ1-2	TGTGCCAGCAGTTATGGGACAGCCGACTATGGCTACACCTTC	CASSYGTADYGYTF
TRBV6-5	-	TRBD1	TRBJ1-2	TGTGCCAGCACCGGACAGGGAACCGACTATGGCTACACCTTC	CASTGQGTDYGYTF
TRBV5-1	-	-	TRBJ2-1	TGCGCCAGCAGCCCAGGACTGATCTCCTACAATGAGCAGTTCTTC	CASSPGLISYNEQFF
TRBV7-9	-	TRBD1	TRBJ1-2	TGTGCCAGCAGCAAATCTGGGACAGGTGGCTCGGAAGGCTACACCTTC	CASSKSGTGGSEGYTF
TRBV24-1	-	-	TRBJ1-1	TGTGCCACCAGTGATCCCATCGGTCCTGAAGCTTTCTTT	CATSDPIGPEAFF
TRBV30	-	TRBD2	TRBJ2-7	TGTGCCTGGAGTGTAGGCGGGGGGCCAGAAGAGCAGTACTTC	CAWSVGGGPEEQYF
TRBV15	-	TRBD1	TRBJ2-7	TGTGCCACCAGCATAAGGACAGGGGGCTCCTACGAGCAGTACTTC	CATSIRTGGSYEQYF
TRBV7-2	-	TRBD1	TRBJ2-7	TGTGCCAGCAGCTTAGCACGGGACAGGGCCTACGAGCAGTACTTC	CASSLARDRAYEQYF
TRBV25-1	few	-	TRBJ1-2	TGTGCCAGCAGTGAGACAGGATTCTATGGCTACACCTTC	CASSETGFYGYTF
TRBV5-5	-	-	TRBJ1-4	TGTGCCAGCAGCCAGACAGAAATTAATGAAAAACTGTTTTTT	CASSQTEINEKLFF
TRBV27	once	TRBD1	TRBJ1-1	TGTGCCAGCAGTTTAACCGGGACAGTCGGGAACACTGAAGCTTTCTTT	CASSLTGTVGNTEAFF
TRBV7-6	-	TRBD1	TRBJ2-2	TGTGCCAGCAGCTTAGGCAGGGGGCGCCCCGGGGAGCTGTTTTTT	CASSLGRGRPGELFF
TRBV5-1	-	TRBD1	TRBJ1-2	TGCGCCAGCAGCTTGCAGCCCTCAGGGGGCAACTATGGCTACACCTTC	CASSLQPSGGNYGYTF
TRBV6-5	-	-	TRBJ1-5	TGTGCCAGCAGTCGTTTTCGGGGGGCTGAACAGCCCCAGCATTTT	CASSRFRGAEQPQHF
TRBV7-2	-	-	TRBJ2-2	TGTGCCAGCAGCTCCCAGACAGGTCTATTGACCGGGGAGCTGTTTTTT	CASSSQTGLLTGELFF
TRBV30	-	-	TRBJ1-1	TGTGCCTGGAGCTCAAGGGTGGGGGGTTTCAAAACTGAAGCTTTCTTT	CAWSSRVGGFKTEAFF
TRBV30	-	-	TRBJ2-5	TGTGCCTGGACAGGGTTACAAGAGACCCAGTACTTC	CAWTGLQETQYF
TRBV21-1	-	-	TRBJ1-6	TGTGCCAGCAGCAAAGCCCCCCCAGGGGTAGCCTCACCCCTCCACTTT	CASSKAPPGVASPLHF
TRBV7-2	once	TRBD1	TRBJ1-3	TGTGCCAGCAGCTCGGGACAGACGTCTGGAAACACCATATATTTT	CASSSGQTSGNTIYF
TRBV7-9	-	-	TRBJ2-5	TGTGCCAGCAGCTTTGTGGGGGCGGGAGAGACCCAGTACTTC	CASSFVGAGETQYF
TRBV20-1	-	-	TRBJ1-1	TGCAGTGGCCGGACAGCGTATGAAGCTTTCTTT	CSGRTAYEAFF
TRBV6-1	-	TRBD1	TRBJ1-2	TGTGCCAGCAGTGATAGGGACAGGGCCTATGGCTACACCTTC	CASSDRDRAYGYTF
TRBV10-2	-	-	TRBJ1-1	TGCGCCAGCAGTGACCAGGGAGGCACTGAAGCTTTCTTT	CASSDQGGTEAFF
TRBV15	-	TRBD1	TRBJ1-6	TGTGCCACCAGCAGGGACAGGACCTACTCAAATTCACCCCTCCACTTT	CATSRDRTYSNSPLHF
TRBV20-1	-	TRBD1	TRBJ2-5	TGCAGTGCTAGAGTGGGACAGCGGCTGTACTTC	CSARVGQRLYF
TRBV15	-	TRBD1	TRBJ1-1	TGTGCCACCAGCAGAGAAAACCCGGGACAGGGGGCATTCACTGAAGCTTTCTTT	CATSRENPGQGAFTEAFF
TRBV18	-	TRBD1	TRBJ2-3	TGTGCCAGCTCACCACCGGGGGGCCGGGACAGGGGCACAGATACGCAGTATTTT	CASSPPGGRDRGTDTQYF